This TCR beta chain was recovered during a study of blood T cells in healthy people across ages. Donors each provided 7.5 to 10 milliliters of peripheral blood. Through a sample-barcoded 5' primer and a J-beta primer mix, a second PCR was run for roughly 6 to 11 cycles. Every cDNA molecule bore a tag from a template-switch adaptor containing 12 random nucleotides. TCRdb re-derived calls from the 5' RACE reads in MiXCR, one entry per CDR3 protein. The data contain 1,500,000 or so distinct CDR3 sequences, roughly 59% of them singletons. This TCR was recovered from a man aged 18 to 30 in good health. What was sequenced was blood.

CDR3 sequence reads: CASSDSGTAYNEQFF. CDR3 nucleotides: TGTGCCAGCTCAGATTCCGGGACAGCATACAATGAGCAGTTCTTC. The chain uses TRBV18 and TRBJ2-1; 7 bases match TRBD1. With V trimmed by 5 bases and J by 4 bases, 8 bases remained unmatched. This CDR3 spans 15 amino acids. The germline gives CDR1 KGHSH, CDR2 LQKENI.